This passage covers 26 T cell receptor beta chains from one sample sequenced in a study of CD8 T cells in ankylosing spondylitis. TCRdb called the 5' RACE reads again in MiXCR, with one record for every CDR3 protein. Here the sample spans about 310,000 distinct CDR3 sequences, 20% to 25% being singletons. The source material was blood, either unsorted or a sorted T cell fraction (not recorded which). These receptor sequences come from a female donor with ankylosing spondylitis or in good health (not recorded which).

This clonotype has just a few counts. The chain has TRBV7-2 and TRBJ2-3; 11 bases fit TRBD2. With 1 base clipped from V and 7 bases from J, the junction kept 7 bases outside the gene matches. The germline V gene encodes CDR1 SGHTA and CDR2 FQGNSA. The CDR3 spans 16 residues. The CDR3 coding sequence is TGTGCCAGCAGCTTAGGGAGACTAGCGGGAATATATACGCAGTATTTT. Translating it yields CASSLGRLAGIYTQYF.

There are many counts of this clonotype. The V call is TRBV3-1, the J call TRBJ2-7; D is perhaps TRBD2 (5 bases). Between the trimmed V and J ends, which lost 6 bases and 7 bases, there was a span of 16 bases. Germline CDR1 is LGHDT and CDR2 is YNNKEL (reference sequence). CDR3 length equals 13 residues. DNA for the CDR3: TGTGCCAGCAGTTTTCGAGGGCCGGTTGAGCAGTACTTC. The encoded protein is CASSFRGPVEQYF.

This chain uses TRBV7-9 with TRBJ2-7; TRBD2 is a possible D gene (6 bases). Between the trimmed V and J ends, which lost 0 bases and 2 bases, there was a span of 11 bases. CDR1 is SEHNR, CDR2 FQNEAQ, per germline (reference sequence). The CDR3 consists of 15 residues. The CDR3 region has the DNA TGTGCCAGCAGCTTAGCGACGGGGGTAACCTACGAGCAGTACTTC. Amino acid sequence: CASSLATGVTYEQYF. Using reference TRBV7-9 and TRBJ2-7 for the parts outside the CDR3, the full variable domain is DTGVSQNPRHKITKRGQNVTFRCDPISEHNRLYWYRQTLGQGPEFLTYFQNEAQLEKSRLLSDRFSAERPKGSFSTLEIQRTEQGDSAMYLCASSLATGVTYEQYFGPGTRLTVT.

The chain joins TRBV5-6 to TRBJ2-2; 9 bases fit TRBD1. CDR1 SGHDT and CDR2 YYEEEE come from the germline V gene. The CDR3 has 16 amino acids. V shed 4 bases, J shed 5 bases, and the junction held 9 bases outside the gene matches. The DNA of the CDR3 is TGTGCCAGCAGCCCAGGAGGGACAGGGACGACCGGGGAGCTGTTTTTT. It yields the protein CASSPGGTGTTGELFF.

In its sample, this clonotype was seen many times. The chain joins TRBV29-1 to TRBJ1-1; D remains ambiguous. V was shortened by 6 bases and J by 6 bases, with 14 bases between the two germline ends. The CDR3 totals 12 residues. Germline CDR1 reads SQVTM; CDR2 reads ANQGSEA. This CDR3 is CSVSGPTSEAFF. As DNA, the CDR3 is TGCAGCGTGTCTGGACCGACATCTGAAGCTTTCTTT.

CDR3 residues: CASSQESGNVYEQYF. DNA of the CDR3: TGCGCCAGCAGCCAAGAATCAGGGAACGTCTACGAGCAGTACTTC. V gene TRBV4-3 combines with J gene TRBJ2-7, with D perhaps matching TRBD1 (5 bases). Trimming cost V 0 bases and J 3 bases, with 12 bases left between them. There are 15 residues in the CDR3. Germline V gene data show CDR1 as LGHNA and CDR2 as YSLEER.

The chain combines TRBV12-3 or TRBV12-4 with TRBJ2-6; 15 nucleotides align to TRBD2. The length of the CDR3 is 17 residues. The J segment lost 2 bases and the V segment lost 5 bases, leaving 1 base of the junction unmatched. This CDR3 reads CASSRTSGRAGANVLTF. The CDR3 bases are TGTGCCAGCAGTAGGACTAGCGGGAGGGCTGGGGCCAACGTCCTGACTTTC.

The chain employs TRBV11-2 and TRBJ1-5, with 12 bases that match TRBD1. The CDR3 consists of 15 residues. J was trimmed by 7 bases and V by 5 bases; bases with no gene match: 6. Germline V gene data show CDR1 as SGHAT and CDR2 as FQNNGV. The CDR3 DNA is TGTGCCAGCAGCCAGGGACAGGGGGCTCGACAGCCCCAGCATTTT. It encodes CASSQGQGARQPQHF. Based on the CDR3 plus reference TRBV11-2 and TRBJ1-5, the full variable domain is EAGVAQSPRYKIIEKRQSVAFWCNPISGHATLYWYQQILGQGPKLLIQFQNNGVVDDSQLPKDRFSAERLKGVDSTLKIQPAKLEDSAVYLCASSQGQGARQPQHFGDGTRLSIL.

The V call is TRBV6-1, the J call TRBJ1-3, with 7 bases fitting TRBD1. With 7 bases clipped from V and 6 bases from J, the junction kept 6 bases outside the gene matches. This CDR3 comprises 13 residues. CDR1 and CDR2 (germline): MNHNS, SASEGT. CDR3 region: CASIDRVLNTIYF. The CDR3 nucleotides are TGTGCCAGCATTGACAGGGTCCTAAACACCATATATTTT.

The rearrangement links TRBV6-1 to TRBJ1-5; D is ambiguous. The CDR3 runs 13 residues. Trimming removed 10 bases from V and 2 bases from J, with 12 bases in between. Germline values: CDR1 MNHNS, CDR2 SASEGT. This CDR3 is CAIGSVGNQPQHF. CDR3 coding DNA: TGTGCCATCGGGAGTGTTGGCAATCAGCCCCAGCATTTT.

This clonotype was observed a few times. This chain links TRBV7-2 with TRBJ2-5; D is ambiguous. This CDR3 region has 15 residues. Trimming removed 1 base from V and 5 bases from J, with 14 bases in between. The germline CDR1 and CDR2 sequences are SGHTA and FQGNSA. The CDR3 nucleotides read TGTGCCAGCAGCTTAGTTCCCGGGCGTAGCGAGACCCAGTACTTC. As protein: CASSLVPGRSETQYF.

This chain connects TRBV28 to TRBJ1-1; D ambiguous. The ends were cut back, 10 bases at V and 0 bases at J, with 15 bases in the middle. The CDR3 has 14 amino acids. Germline V gene sequence: CDR1 MDHEN, CDR2 SYDVKM. This CDR3 is CATRGTPLNTEAFF. The CDR3 region has the DNA TGTGCCACACGAGGCACTCCCTTGAACACTGAAGCTTTCTTT.

Ten or more counts support this clonotype. The gene calls are TRBV20-1 and TRBJ2-5; D unresolved. The CDR3 spans 13 residues. Germline V CDR1 and CDR2: DFQATT, SNEGSKA (reference sequence). Trimming left V 2 bases short and J 2 bases short, with 9 bases between. The CDR3 nucleotides read TGCAGTGCTAGATGGAACACGCAAGAGACCCAGTACTTC. Amino acids: CSARWNTQETQYF.

The rearrangement uses TRBV27 and TRBJ1-5; D gene ambiguous. CDR1 is MNHEY and CDR2 is SMNVEV in the germline V gene (reference sequence). Trimming pared 10 bases from V and 0 bases from J, leaving 13 bases between. The CDR3 runs to 14 residues. CDR3 sequence: CATNKAGSNQPQHF. DNA for the CDR3: TGTGCCACCAACAAGGCGGGTAGCAATCAGCCCCAGCATTTT.

This chain connects TRBV18 to TRBJ1-1; a possible D gene is TRBD1 (5 bases). Per the germline V gene, CDR1 is KGHSH and CDR2 is LQKENI. Between the trimmed V and J ends, which lost 2 bases and 10 bases, there was a span of 14 bases. This CDR3 comprises 13 residues. The CDR3: CASSPGRGGIAFF. For the CDR3, the DNA is TGTGCCAGCTCACCAGGCCGGGGCGGGATAGCTTTCTTT. Full variable domain (outside the CDR3, taken from reference TRBV18 and TRBJ1-1): NAGVMQNPRHLVRRRGQEARLRCSPMKGHSHVYWYRQLPEEGLKFMVYLQKENIIDESGMPKERFSAEFPKEGPSILRIQQVVRGDSAAYFCASSPGRGGIAFFGQGTRLTVV.

This clonotype was recorded a few times. This chain connects TRBV20-1 to TRBJ2-1; 8 bases fit TRBD2. In germline, CDR1 is DFQATT, CDR2 SNEGSKA (reference sequence). Trimming at V came to 3 bases and at J to 8 bases, leaving 9 bases not matched to a gene. The CDR3 totals 14 residues. This CDR3 is CSASKRERNDEQFF. The CDR3 nucleotides read TGCAGTGCTAGTAAGCGGGAGAGGAACGATGAGCAGTTCTTC.

This chain connects TRBV11-1 to TRBJ2-5, with 10 positions matching TRBD2. V trimming: 4 bases; J trimming: 0 bases; junction bases outside the gene matches: 14. Germline CDR1 is SGHAT and CDR2 is FQDESV (reference sequence). This CDR3 is built from 19 residues. The CDR3 reads CASSSGTPSGRLDQETQYF. As DNA, the CDR3 is TGTGCCAGCAGCTCCGGAACCCCTAGCGGGAGACTCGACCAAGAGACCCAGTACTTC. The whole variable domain, remainder taken from reference TRBV11-1 and TRBJ2-5, is EAEVAQSPRYKITEKSQAVAFWCDPISGHATLYWYRQILGQGPELLVQFQDESVVDDSQLPKDRFSAERLKGVDSTLKIQPAELGDSAMYLCASSSGTPSGRLDQETQYFGPGTRLLVL.

The rearrangement links TRBV9 to TRBJ2-2; TRBD2 aligns across 8 bases. Germline trimming cut 2 bases from V and 5 bases from J; bases unmatched to any gene: 5. Germline lookup yields CDR1 SGDLS and CDR2 YYNGEE. This CDR3 region has 15 residues. In nucleotides, the CDR3 is TGTGCCAGCAGCGTGGCGGGAGGTTATACCGGGGAGCTGTTTTTT. Protein: CASSVAGGYTGELFF.

The chain has TRBV20-1 and TRBJ2-7; D remains ambiguous. From germline, CDR1 is DFQATT and CDR2 SNEGSKA (reference sequence). Trimming stripped 4 bases from V and 5 bases from J, with 21 bases between. This CDR3 region has 15 residues. CDR3 in DNA: TGCAGTGCTAAGTCCGGTCTGATAGTCGGCGACGAGCAGTACTTC. It codes for CSAKSGLIVGDEQYF.

This chain joins TRBV20-1 and TRBJ2-3, with TRBD2 identical over 7 bases. The CDR3 has 15 amino acids. Germline V gives CDR1 DFQATT, CDR2 SNEGSKA (reference sequence). V gave up 6 bases and J gave up 2 bases; unmatched junction bases: 11. In DNA form, the CDR3 reads TGCAGTGCCCCCCGAGGACGGGGGGTCACAGATACGCAGTATTTT. It yields the protein CSAPRGRGVTDTQYF.

The CDR3 bases are TGTGCCAGCAGCCCACATCGGACGGTGACCTACGAGCAGTACTTC. Encoded protein: CASSPHRTVTYEQYF. The chain combines TRBV7-2 with TRBJ2-7, with D hard to call. The CDR3 contains 15 residues. The V end lost 5 bases, the J end lost 2 bases, and 16 bases lay between the germline ends. Germline V gene sequence: CDR1 SGHTA, CDR2 FQGNSA.

The V and J genes are TRBV2 and TRBJ2-5; D possibly corresponds to TRBD1 (5 bases). There are 15 residues in the CDR3. V lost 3 bases and J 4 bases, leaving 15 bases between the germline ends. Per the germline V gene, CDR1 is SNHLY and CDR2 is FYNNEI. This CDR3 is CASSEIGAVGETQYF. The DNA for the CDR3 is TGTGCCAGCAGTGAGATAGGGGCGGTCGGAGAGACCCAGTACTTC.

V and J are TRBV20-1 and TRBJ2-5; TRBD1 or TRBD2 may be the D gene (11 bases each). This CDR3 spans 18 amino acids. The ends were cut back, 5 bases at V and 2 bases at J, with 27 bases in the middle. The germline gives CDR1 DFQATT, CDR2 SNEGSKA (reference sequence). The CDR3 here is CSAGQGAGGLAVQETQYF. CDR3 nucleotides: TGCAGTGCTGGACAGGGGGCTGGGGGACTAGCGGTTCAAGAGACCCAGTACTTC.

In its sample, this clonotype is medium-sized. This chain links TRBV29-1 with TRBJ1-2, with D hard to call. V was cut by 6 bases and J by 7 bases, with 21 bases left in between. CDR1 is SQVTM and CDR2 is ANQGSEA in the germline V gene. The CDR3 loop spans 14 amino acids. The CDR3 loop reads CSVRTSRGVGGYTF. CDR3 DNA: TGCAGCGTCCGGACGTCCCGAGGAGTCGGTGGCTACACCTTC.

The V call is TRBV20-1, the J call TRBJ2-3; TRBD2 aligns across 9 bases. The CDR3 length is 12 residues. The germline V gene has CDR1 DFQATT and CDR2 SNEGSKA (reference sequence). The ends lost 8 bases at V and 2 bases at J; junction bases unmatched: 2. The CDR3 reads CSIAGATDTQYF. The CDR3 DNA is TGCAGTATAGCGGGAGCCACAGATACGCAGTATTTT.

The chain recombines TRBV11-2 with TRBJ1-1; tentative D call: TRBD1 (5 bases). CDR3 size: 15 residues. Trimming removed 5 bases from V and 2 bases from J, with 15 bases in between. CDR1 is SGHAT and CDR2 is FQNNGV in the germline V gene. CDR3: CASSAGTYSNTEAFF. The DNA for the CDR3 is TGTGCCAGCAGCGCCGGGACGTACAGTAACACTGAAGCTTTCTTT.